This T cell receptor beta chain was profiled in a study of T cell repertoires in cytomegalovirus infection (dated by TCRdb to about 2019). Background for the entire study: Donor HLA type was relevant to the analysis, as public TCR beta signatures indicated carriage of CMV infection together with the matching HLA type.

A note on this clonotype: What antigen it recognizes has not been identified. It has no much larger one-base neighbor in the sample; base qualities were not kept.

Sequencer: Illumina HiSeq 1500. Starting from the raw public reads, TCRdb applied fastp trimming at Q25, assembled clones with MiXCR and retained in-frame beta chains. All rows with the same CDR3 protein become a single entry with the most common DNA and genes. The sample includes 350,000 to 550,000 distinct CDR3 sequences, with 25% to 40% observed a single time. The ten most abundant clones make up approximately 15% of the sample. Broad study findings and their caveats: In both this cohort and an independent cohort of 352 donors, the cumulative frequency of public TCR beta family members distinguished carriers of CMV infection plus the relevant HLA type. The ex vivo response was dominated by HLA-C-restricted CMV-specific TCR beta clonotypes, which also provided the single most frequent clonotype in two of eight donors.

CDR3 length: 16 amino acids, cysteine to phenylalanine. The sequence is cut down to CDR3 DNA, 48 bases in frame from base 1. Relative to germline, V is missing 3 bases and J is missing 2 bases, with 5 bases of the junction outside any gene match. According to the germline V gene (reference sequence), CDR1 reads MNHEY and CDR2 reads SMNVEV. Recombination connected TRBV27 to TRBJ2-1; 9 middle bases align to TRBD2. The sequenced sample was PBMCs. This TCR derives from a human donor in good health (CMV status not recorded). Some clones in this sample may be carry-over from other donors' samples. The sequenced DNA: TGTGCCAGCAGTTTTAGGTCTAGCGGGGCCTACAATGAGCAGTTCTTC. Protein translation: CASSFRSSGAYNEQFF.